Reported below is one T cell receptor (beta chain). The data originate from a study of blood T cell repertoires in COVID-19. As for the study in general: In each case, the material was cDNA or gDNA derived from T cells, B-cell-depleted T cells, or PBMCs.

Original processing methods: Amplification with reference gene primers provided the estimates of nucleated cell counts. Measured with immunoSEQ multiplex PCR; TCRdb has only the in-frame clones, and not every one. V and J calls and clone size are those listed in that table; D and trimming were worked out from the DNA. Among 120,000 to 150,000 clones listed, around 87% were seen once. J gave up 5 bases and V 4 bases, and 6 bases lay outside the gene matches. CDR3 length: 14 residues. The germline V gene encodes CDR1 SGHNT and CDR2 YYREEE (reference sequence). The chain carries TRBV5-4 and TRBJ1-1, with 9 bases lining up with TRBD1. The origin of this receptor is a man over 45 who had recovered from COVID-19. The sample consisted of peripheral blood. The CDR3: CASSTGTGRTEAFF. The CDR3 DNA reads as TGTGCCAGCAGCACCGGGACAGGGCGAACTGAAGCTTTCTTT. Full variable domain (remainder filled in from reference TRBV5-4 and TRBJ1-1): ETGVTQSPTHLIKTRGQQVTLRCSSQSGHNTVSWYQQALGQGPQFIFQYYREEENGRGNFPPRFSGLQFPNYSSELNVNALELDDSALYLCASSTGTGRTEAFFGQGTRLTVV.